A single sample gave rise to the 16 T cell receptor beta chains below, sequenced in a study of blood T cell repertoires in COVID-19 (dated by TCRdb to about 2020). The library was prepared using the immunoSEQ multiplex PCR assay. TCRdb retrieved this table from immuneACCESS and kept in-frame rearrangements only. Not all clones are present; in checked studies, unresolved V genes account for under half, and no reason is known for the remainder. In this sample the table shows about 200,000 clones, approximately 92% of which occur a single time. The ten largest clones represent approximately 0.5% of the sample. The sample consisted of peripheral blood. The receptors derive from a man over 45 with acute or convalescent COVID-19.

This sequence joins TRBV4-2 and TRBJ2-3, with D unresolved. Germline loops: CDR1 LGHNA, CDR2 YNFKEQ. The V and J ends lost 5 bases and 0 bases respectively, with 9 bases between them. The CDR3 has 14 residues. This CDR3 is CASSTRLSTDTQYF. The CDR3 coding sequence is TGTGCCAGCAGCACACGACTTAGCACAGATACGCAGTATTTT.

This rearrangement joins TRBV9 to TRBJ2-5; a weak D match, TRBD1 (5 bases). The CDR3 has 13 residues. The V end was cut by 3 bases, the J end by 0 bases, with 6 bases between. Germline CDR1 reads SGDLS; CDR2 reads YYNGEE. The CDR3 bases are TGTGCCAGCAGCGCCAGGGACCAAGAGACCCAGTACTTC. It yields the protein CASSARDQETQYF.

This clone was detected only once. This chain connects TRBV15 to TRBJ1-6; D is undetermined. The CDR3 runs to 16 residues. Germline loops: CDR1 LNHNV, CDR2 YYDKDF (reference sequence). The V end was cut by 0 bases, the J end by 6 bases, with 12 bases between. In nucleotides, the CDR3 is TGTGCCACCAGCAGAGATCCGGAGGCTCGTAATTCACCCCTCCACTTT. Its protein is CATSRDPEARNSPLHF.

This chain's CDR3 is CASSLAGLAVPDTQYF. The CDR3 nucleotides read TGCGCCAGCAGCTTGGCCGGACTAGCGGTTCCAGATACGCAGTATTTT. The J gene is TRBJ2-3, the V gene TRBV5-1; TRBD2 agrees at 10 bases. V trimming: 0 bases; J trimming: 4 bases; junction bases outside the gene matches: 5. CDR3 length: 16 amino acids. CDR1 is SGHRS and CDR2 is YFSETQ in the germline V gene.

The chain links TRBV6-5 to TRBJ1-5, with D tentatively TRBD1 (6 bases). The CDR3 is 14 amino acids. Germline CDR1 MNHEY, CDR2 SVGAGI. V was clipped by 8 bases and J by 10 bases, with 21 bases between them. The CDR3 nucleotides read TGTGCCAGCGTGAGTGGGCAGGGGATAAGACCCCAGCATTTT. Encoded protein: CASVSGQGIRPQHF.

The chain employs TRBV9 and TRBJ2-2, with 9 bases identical to TRBD2. Trimming at V came to 0 bases and at J to 2 bases, leaving 5 bases not matched to a gene. From germline, CDR1 is SGDLS and CDR2 YYNGEE. This CDR3 comprises 17 residues. CDR3 in DNA: TGTGCCAGCAGCGTAGTTCCTCTAGCGGGAAACACCGGGGAGCTGTTTTTT. This gives the protein CASSVVPLAGNTGELFF.

This clone appeared once. This chain links TRBV7-6 with TRBJ1-6; 8 bases fit TRBD1. Trimming removed 6 bases from V and 7 bases from J; junction bases left unmatched: 5. Per the germline V gene, CDR1 is SGHVS and CDR2 is FNYEAQ. The CDR3 contains 14 residues. CDR3 protein: CASRPGQVNSPLHF. The DNA for the CDR3 is TGTGCCAGCAGACCGGGACAGGTGAATTCACCCCTCCACTTT.

V usage is TRBV6-1 and J usage is TRBJ2-2, with 7 bases that match TRBD1. Germline CDR1 reads MNHNS; CDR2 reads SASEGT. The CDR3 runs to 16 residues. With V trimmed by 3 bases and J by 0 bases, 4 bases remained unmatched. Here the CDR3 reads CASSERTGTNTGELFF. The CDR3 DNA follows: TGTGCCAGCAGTGAGCGGACAGGAACGAACACCGGGGAGCTGTTTTTT.

The chain employs TRBV19 and TRBJ2-3, with D tentatively TRBD1 (5 bases). Germline CDR1 LNHDA, CDR2 SQIVND (reference sequence). This CDR3 is 13 amino acids long. Trimming left V 8 bases short and J 0 bases short, with 9 bases between. DNA for the CDR3: TGTGCCAGTCGACAGTCAAGCACAGATACGCAGTATTTT. Translated, it gives CASRQSSTDTQYF. The full variable domain, in which reference TRBV19 and TRBJ2-3 provide the parts outside the CDR3, is DGGITQSPKYLFRKEGQNVTLSCEQNLNHDAMYWYRQDPGQGLRLIYYSQIVNDFQKGDIAEGYSVSREKKESFPLTVTSAQKNPTAFYLCASRQSSTDTQYFGPGTRLTVL.

The chain links TRBV7-2 to TRBJ2-5; 9 nucleotides align to TRBD2. Germline lookup yields CDR1 SGHTA and CDR2 FQGNSA. CDR3 length: 15 residues. Germline trimming cut 3 bases from V and 4 bases from J; bases unmatched to any gene: 6. CDR3 residues: CASSFQTSGRETQYF. CDR3 sequence (DNA): TGTGCCAGCAGCTTCCAGACTAGCGGCCGAGAGACCCAGTACTTC.

CDR3 sequence: CASSSLSRVANEQFF. The CDR3 region has the DNA TGTGCCAGCAGTTCACTTTCGAGGGTGGCCAATGAGCAGTTCTTC. This chain joins TRBV27 and TRBJ2-1; D is possibly TRBD2 (5 bases). The length of the CDR3 is 15 residues. Germline-derived CDR1 and CDR2 are MNHEY and SMNVEV (reference sequence). V lost 4 bases and J lost 6, with 16 bases in between.

The rearrangement links TRBV7-2 to TRBJ2-7, with TRBD2 as a possible D gene (5 bases). Trimming stripped 3 bases from V and 3 bases from J, with 9 bases between. Germline CDR1 SGHTA, CDR2 FQGNSA. The CDR3 is 13 amino acids. The CDR3 protein is CASSLSGSYEQYF. Here the CDR3 DNA reads TGTGCCAGCAGCTTGAGTGGGAGCTACGAGCAGTACTTC.

This clone came up once. The chain employs TRBV2 and TRBJ1-4, with 8 bases lining up with TRBD1. Germline V gene data show CDR1 as SNHLY and CDR2 as FYNNEI. This CDR3 has 14 residues. V lost 5 bases, J lost 7 bases, and 6 bases stayed unmatched. The DNA for the CDR3 is TGTGCCAGCAGTTGGACAGGGACTGGTGAAAAACTGTTTTTT. Protein product: CASSWTGTGEKLFF.

This clone appeared once. J is TRBJ1-4 and V is TRBV6-5, with 7 bases aligning to TRBD1. Unmatched junction bases numbered 5, after V lost 6 bases and J lost 7 bases. Germline-derived CDR1 and CDR2 are MNHEY and SVGAGI. There are 13 residues in the CDR3. For the CDR3, the DNA is TGTGCCAGCAGGCCAGGGGGTACTGAAAAACTGTTTTTT. It translates to CASRPGGTEKLFF.

The J gene is TRBJ2-1, the V gene TRBV2, with 8 bases lining up with TRBD2. Germline CDR1 SNHLY, CDR2 FYNNEI. This CDR3 is 15 amino acids long. V was pared by 7 bases and J by 5 bases, with 10 bases of the junction left unmatched. The CDR3 here is CASTQETSENNEQFF. The CDR3 DNA sequence: TGTGCCAGCACTCAAGAGACTAGCGAAAACAATGAGCAGTTCTTC. Variable domain in full (rest from reference TRBV2 and TRBJ2-1): EPEVTQTPSHQVTQMGQEVILRCVPISNHLYFYWYRQILGQKVEFLVSFYNNEISEKSEIFDDQFSVERPDGSNFTLKIRSTKLEDSAMYFCASTQETSENNEQFFGPGTRLTVL.

This chain joins TRBV28 and TRBJ2-7; possibly TRBD1 for D (6 bases). The CDR3 consists of 16 residues. Looked up from germline, CDR1 is MDHEN and CDR2 is SYDVKM. V lost 2 bases, J lost 2 bases, and 16 bases lay in between. CDR3: CASSLRPGHPPYEQYF. CDR3 bases: TGTGCCAGCAGTTTACGCCCGGGACACCCTCCCTACGAGCAGTACTTC.